These T cell receptor beta chains were read from a single sample in a study of T-cell memory formation after mild COVID-19. Each CDR3 protein gets one entry after TCRdb re-called the 5' RACE reads with MiXCR. The sample gives 400,000 to 500,000 distinct CDR3 sequences, 15% to 20% of which show up once; roughly 21% is in the top ten. Sequenced material: PBMCs or a T cell subset sorted from them (not recorded which). The receptors shown here come from a man younger than 30 who had mild COVID-19 (a few samples of this study predate the infection). Cell type and time point are not known. CDR3s include the opening cysteine and the closing phenylalanine or tryptophan. D genes are given only for firm matches. Clone size is given for some rows only: seen once, a few or many times, or a class if the clone is expanded.

few TRBD1 TRBJ1-2 TRBV28 TGTGCCAGCACCCAGGGACAGGGAGGCTATGGCTACACCTTC CASTQGQGGYGYTF
few TRBD1 TRBJ2-1 TRBV5-1 TGCGCCAGCAGCCCAACCACAGGGGTCCCCCTACCCCAGGAGCAGTTCTTC CASSPTTGVPLPQEQFF
few - TRBJ1-4 TRBV27 TGTGCCAGCAGACGGGGCTCTAATGAAAAACTGTTTTTT CASRRGSNEKLFF
- - TRBJ1-2 TRBV4-3 TGCGCCAGCAGCCAAGACTGGTCCCCGACAGGAGCCTATGGCTACACCTTC CASSQDWSPTGAYGYTF
few TRBD2 TRBJ2-2 TRBV4-3 TGCGCCAGCAGCCATGAACTAGCGGGGGAGAACACCGGGGAGCTGTTTTTT CASSHELAGENTGELFF
many - TRBJ2-6 TRBV12-3/TRBV12-4 TGTGCCAGCAGCTTTGACACCTCTGGGGCCAACGTCCTGACTTTC CASSFDTSGANVLTF
many - TRBJ1-1 TRBV6-2/TRBV6-3 TGTGCCAGCAGTTACCTGGGTCCTGAAGCTTTCTTT CASSYLGPEAFF
few TRBD1 TRBJ2-7 TRBV14 TGTGCCAGCAATGATCCAGGGGGTTACGAGCAGTACTTC CASNDPGGYEQYF
few - TRBJ2-1 TRBV11-2 TGTGCCAGCAGCTTAGATGGTCGGCTTCTTTTCAATGAGCAGTTCTTC CASSLDGRLLFNEQFF
- - TRBJ1-1 TRBV18 TGTGCCAGCTCCAACGACAGGAGGGAGATAGAAGCTTTCTTT CASSNDRREIEAFF
few TRBD1 TRBJ1-1 TRBV5-4 TGTGCCAGCAGCCCCCCTCCGGGACAGGTGAACACTGAAGCTTTCTTT CASSPPPGQVNTEAFF
many TRBD2 TRBJ2-5 TRBV20-1 TGCAGTGCTAGGTCCGGACTAGATCGGGAGACCCAGTACTTC CSARSGLDRETQYF
- TRBD1 TRBJ2-3 TRBV12-3/TRBV12-4 TGTGCCAGCAGTTTCGGGGACAGTCTGTCTAGCACAGATACGCAGTATTTT CASSFGDSLSSTDTQYF
many - TRBJ1-4 TRBV20-1 TGCAGTGCTAGAGATCCTACTCGGGCGGAAAAACTGTTTTTT CSARDPTRAEKLFF
few - TRBJ2-7 TRBV6-5 TGTGCCAGCAGGGAGGGGCTCGAGCAGTACTTC CASREGLEQYF
- - TRBJ1-4 TRBV5-1 TGCGCCAGCAGCCTTCGCGGGGCGAGGATAGCAACTAATGAAAAACTGTTTTTT CASSLRGARIATNEKLFF
many - TRBJ1-1 TRBV9 TGTGCCAGCAGCGTAGAAGGGAACACTGAAGCTTTCTTT CASSVEGNTEAFF
- - TRBJ2-5 TRBV20-1 TGCAGTGCTAGCGCGGCAGGGGCAGAGACCCAGTACTTC CSASAAGAETQYF
many - TRBJ2-3 TRBV20-1 TGCAGTGCTACGCCCCGAGGCGATACGCAGTATTTT CSATPRGDTQYF
few TRBD1 TRBJ2-2 TRBV7-8 TGTGCCAGCAGGGACAGGGGGTTCCCCTTGGGCGGGGAGCTGTTTTTT CASRDRGFPLGGELFF
many - TRBJ2-7 TRBV4-1 TGCGCCAGCAGCCAAGTAACCGGACAGAACTACGAGCAGTACTTC CASSQVTGQNYEQYF
- TRBD1 TRBJ2-7 TRBV6-5 TGTGCCAGCAGTTACTGGACAGGGGTCGAGTACGAGCAGTACTTC CASSYWTGVEYEQYF
- - TRBJ2-1 TRBV6-4 TGTGCCAGCAGTGACTCGTATGGGGGCCACAATGAGCAGTTCTTC CASSDSYGGHNEQFF
- - TRBJ1-5 TRBV12-3/TRBV12-4 TGTGCCAGCACCCCAGGCGGGATCGGGAATCAGCCCCAGCATTTT CASTPGGIGNQPQHF
- TRBD1 TRBJ2-7 TRBV2 TGTGCCAGCAGCCCGGGACAGGGATTTTCATCTTCCTACGAGCAGTACTTC CASSPGQGFSSSYEQYF
- - TRBJ1-1 TRBV7-2 TGTGCCAGCAGCTCTCATCAGGACACTGAAGCTTTCTTT CASSSHQDTEAFF
few - TRBJ2-3 TRBV7-9 TGTGCCAGCAGCTTAGCGGCAGCTTTTCTTGCAGATACGCAGTATTTT CASSLAAAFLADTQYF
- - TRBJ1-3 TRBV7-2 TGTGCCAGCAGCTTATTACCCTCCTACTCTGGAAACACCATATATTTT CASSLLPSYSGNTIYF
- - TRBJ2-2 TRBV5-1 TGCGCCAGCAGCTTGGCCAGGGACACGAACACCGGGGAGCTGTTTTTT CASSLARDTNTGELFF
many - TRBJ2-3 TRBV7-3 TGTGCCAGCAGCTTTAAGCCCGGGGATACGCAGTATTTT CASSFKPGDTQYF
- - TRBJ2-3 TRBV6-5 TGTGCCAGCAGTTACGAGCGGACAGATACGCAGTATTTT CASSYERTDTQYF
many TRBD1 TRBJ2-7 TRBV18 TGTGCCAGCAGCCCCGGGACAGGCTACGAGCAGTACTTC CASSPGTGYEQYF
- - TRBJ2-7 TRBV7-9 TGTGCCAGCAGTCCGAGCGGTCAGATCTACGAGCAGTACTTC CASSPSGQIYEQYF
- - TRBJ1-2 TRBV24-1 TGTGCCACCAGTGATTTCGGCTATGGCTACACCTTC CATSDFGYGYTF
- - TRBJ1-5 TRBV19 TGTGCCAGTAGTATATCACATCAGCCCCAGCATTTT CASSISHQPQHF
many - TRBJ1-4 TRBV5-1 TGCGCCAGCAGCTTGGTCTCTGAGTCTAATGAAAAACTGTTTTTT CASSLVSESNEKLFF
- - TRBJ2-2 TRBV4-1 TGCGCCAGCAGCCAGCAGGGGGGCACCGGGGAGCTGTTTTTT CASSQQGGTGELFF
- TRBD2 TRBJ2-5 TRBV11-2 TGTGCCAGCAGCGGATCCGGGGGGACCCACGGGGACCAGTACTTC CASSGSGGTHGDQYF
few - TRBJ2-5 TRBV6-5 TGTGCCAGCAGTCCCCCGGCCCTTCCCGAGACCCAGTACTTC CASSPPALPETQYF
- - TRBJ2-1 TRBV5-1 TGCGCCAGCAGCTTGTCCCGACACCTACCCCATTTC CASSLSRHLPHF
few - TRBJ1-1 TRBV7-9 TGTGCCAGCAGCTTAGAAATAGAGGGGACTGAAGCTTTCTTT CASSLEIEGTEAFF
few - TRBJ1-3 TRBV12-3/TRBV12-4 TGTGCCAGCAGTTCAGGGATGTCTGGAAACACCATATATTTT CASSSGMSGNTIYF
- TRBD2 TRBJ2-1 TRBV7-2 TGTGCCAGCAGCTTTGCTAGCGGGGGGGCCAGTGAGCAGTTCTTC CASSFASGGASEQFF
- TRBD1 TRBJ2-1 TRBV18 TGTGCCAGCTCAGGACAGGGACCCTACAATGAGCAGTTCTTC CASSGQGPYNEQFF
many - TRBJ1-1 TRBV10-3 TGTGCCATCAATTTTCAGGGCGGCACTGAAGCTTTCTTT CAINFQGGTEAFF
- - TRBJ2-1 TRBV12-3/TRBV12-4 TGTGCCAGCAGTTTATTTCGGTGGCGTCTCCGGCTTTACAATGAGCAGTTCTTC CASSLFRWRLRLYNEQFF
- - TRBJ1-5 TRBV7-6 TGTGCCAGCAGCTCATTTCAGGGGCGCGGTCAGCCCCAGCATTTT CASSSFQGRGQPQHF
few - TRBJ1-4 TRBV12-3/TRBV12-4 TGTGCCAGCAGTAGAGGCGGGTTGTTCACTAATGAAAAACTGTTTTTT CASSRGGLFTNEKLFF
- - TRBJ1-3 TRBV6-6 TGTGCCAGCAGTTACTCCGCCAGGGACGCCGGCGGTCACATATATTTT CASSYSARDAGGHIYF
few - TRBJ1-1 TRBV11-2 TGTGCCAGCAGCTTTCGCAGGGGTACTGAAGCTTTCTTT CASSFRRGTEAFF